This T cell receptor (beta chain) stems from a study of graft-versus-host responses after intestinal transplantation. Background on the study: Uniformly, recipients were administered anti-thymocyte globulin induction with subsequent tacrolimus and steroids for around three years.

This table comes from immunoSEQ multiplex PCR, and its TCRdb copy is limited to in-frame clones, with some not included. Of 90,000 to 150,000 clones in the sample, about 93% were seen once. Notes on this clone: Its antigen is as yet unknown. The junction shows a germline mismatch at one end, possibly a read error.

The CDR3 runs 15 residues. Germline CDR1 reads SSHAT; CDR2 reads FNYEAQ (reference sequence). Broader study findings: After transplant, early declines in HvG clones were associated with peak levels of circulating GvH clones. Marrow from the recipient contained GvH clones, some of which had appeared first in ileum or blood. Allografts of patients with graft-donor T cell macrochimerism showed high graft-versus-host to host-versus-graft clone ratios.

The receptor comes from a human donor who received an intestinal transplant. The material sequenced was unstimulated CD4+ T cells sorted from spleen or lymph node cells, taken before intestinal transplant. The chain uses TRBV7-7 and TRBJ2-2; maybe TRBD2 (5 bases). The CDR3 DNA sequence: TGTGCTAGCAGCTTAGGTCCAGCGGACACCGGGGAGCTGTTTTTT. Translation: CASSLGPADTGELFF.